This TCR beta chain appears in the sequencing data of a study of shared clonotypes between healthy human individuals. Profiled with immunoSEQ multiplex PCR; TCRdb holds only in-frame clones, not every one. The sample shows a few million clones, 80% to 95% of them seen only once. CD45RO-negative CD8 cells positively selected for CCR7 made up the naive population, which excluded terminally differentiated effector memory CD45RA+ cells. The receptor was isolated from a man between 18 and 29 years old in good health. Some clones in this sample may be carry-over from other donors' samples. Sequenced sample: naive CD8+ T cells from PBMCs.

CDR3 sequence (DNA): TGTGCCAGCAGCTTAATTGGGGCAGCCCCGAGCTCCTACGAGCAGTACTTC. This translates into CASSLIGAAPSSYEQYF. The rearrangement links TRBV7-8 to TRBJ2-7; a possible D gene is TRBD1 (5 bases). V lost 2 bases to trimming and J lost 0 bases, with 17 bases between them. The germline V gene has CDR1 SGHVS and CDR2 FQNEAQ. The CDR3 runs to 17 residues.